Shown below are 17 T cell receptor beta chains from a single sample sequenced in a study of cytomegalovirus exposure and HLA in healthy donors. This PCR relied on a set of 60 Vbeta primers and 13 Jbeta primers. Profiled with immunoSEQ multiplex PCR; TCRdb holds only in-frame clones, not every one. The data contain 70,000 to 95,000 clones, over 75% of them singletons. Material: PBMCs. The receptors were gathered from a man aged 30-40 years in good health and CMV-seropositive.

This sequence joins TRBV5-1 and TRBJ1-3; TRBD1 might be the D (6 bases). Germline V gives CDR1 SGHRS, CDR2 YFSETQ. The CDR3 covers 13 residues. V was pared by 4 bases and J by 5 bases, with 10 bases between. CDR3 coding DNA: TGCGCCAGCAGCCCGGACAGAAGAAACACCATATATTTT. Residues: CASSPDRRNTIYF.

This chain links TRBV7-9 with TRBJ2-3; 11 positions match TRBD2. CDR3 length equals 17 residues. In germline, CDR1 is SEHNR, CDR2 FQNEAQ (reference sequence). J was trimmed by 0 bases and V by 5 bases; bases with no gene match: 7. The DNA of the CDR3 is TGTGCCAGCAGCCTTACTAGCGGGGGCTGGAGCACAGATACGCAGTATTTT. Its translation is CASSLTSGGWSTDTQYF.

V usage is TRBV28 and J usage is TRBJ1-5, with D tentatively TRBD1 (5 bases). This CDR3 is 15 amino acids long. CDR1 MDHEN and CDR2 SYDVKM come from the germline V gene. V was trimmed by 6 bases and J by 4 bases, leaving 16 bases between them. The CDR3 coding sequence is TGTGCCAGCAGCCTCCGTAGGGGAATAAATCAGCCCCAGCATTTT. Amino acid sequence: CASSLRRGINQPQHF.

The chain joins TRBV25-1 to TRBJ1-1; possible D gene TRBD1, 6 bases. The ends were cut back, 5 bases at V and 5 bases at J, with 12 bases in the middle. The germline V gene has CDR1 MGHDK and CDR2 SYGVNS. This CDR3 contains 13 residues. Written as DNA, the CDR3 is TGTGCCAGCAGTTTAACAGGGAAGACTGAAGCTTTCTTT. Protein: CASSLTGKTEAFF. Full variable domain (outside the CDR3, taken from reference TRBV25-1 and TRBJ1-1): EADIYQTPRYLVIGTGKKITLECSQTMGHDKMYWYQQDPGMELHLIHYSYGVNSTEKGDLSSESTVSRIRTEHFPLTLESARPSHTSQYLCASSLTGKTEAFFGQGTRLTVV.

This chain links TRBV4-3 with TRBJ1-2; weak D call: TRBD1 (6 bases). The germline gives CDR1 LGHNA, CDR2 YSLEER. Trimming left V 4 bases short and J 8 bases short, with 20 bases between. This CDR3 has 15 residues. The CDR3 here is CASSPQGMGRGGYTF. The CDR3 DNA sequence: TGCGCCAGCAGCCCCCAAGGGATGGGAAGGGGGGGCTACACCTTC.

This chain connects TRBV5-1 to TRBJ2-2; D perhaps matches TRBD1 (6 bases). Looked up from germline, CDR1 is SGHRS and CDR2 is YFSETQ. Trimming cost V 7 bases and J 2 bases, with 12 bases left between them. This CDR3 has 14 residues. The CDR3 DNA follows: TGCGCCAGCTTCCGGGACATAAACACCGGGGAGCTGTTTTTT. Protein sequence: CASFRDINTGELFF. The entire variable domain, with the rest obtained from reference TRBV5-1 and TRBJ2-2, is as follows: KAGVTQTPRYLIKTRGQQVTLSCSPISGHRSVSWYQQTPGQGLQFLFEYFSETQRNKGNFPGRFSGRQFSNSRSEMNVSTLELGDSALYLCASFRDINTGELFFGEGSRLTVL.

This chain links TRBV28 with TRBJ1-2; 8 bases fit TRBD1. CDR1 and CDR2 (germline): MDHEN, SYDVKM. CDR3 length: 14 residues. V dropped 5 bases and J dropped 4; count of bases not matched to a gene: 6. The chain's CDR3 is CASSAGGESYGYTF. DNA of the CDR3: TGTGCCAGCAGTGCAGGGGGCGAGAGCTATGGCTACACCTTC.

This chain links TRBV7-9 with TRBJ2-5; D call uncertain. V lost 4 bases and J lost 5, with 8 bases in between. Germline V gives CDR1 SEHNR, CDR2 FQNEAQ (reference sequence). This CDR3 is built from 12 residues. In DNA form, the CDR3 reads TGTGCCAGCAGCTCCCTTCCCGAGACCCAGTACTTC. It encodes CASSSLPETQYF.

Concerning this clone itself: An end of the junction does not agree with germline; a read error may underlie this. This chain connects TRBV29-1 to TRBJ2-5, with a weak D call TRBD1 (6 bases). The germline CDR1 and CDR2 sequences are SQVTM and ANQGSEA. The CDR3 contains 13 residues. In DNA, the CDR3 is TGCAGCGCTGAACTGGACAGTGAAGAGACCCAGTACTTC. Protein sequence: CSAELDSEETQYF.

The V call is TRBV11-2, the J call TRBJ1-5; TRBD1 matches 7 bases. Germline V gene sequence: CDR1 SGHAT, CDR2 FQNNGV. This CDR3 comprises 15 residues. Trimming took 4 bases from V and 7 from J; bases not matched to a gene: 10. The CDR3 is CASSWGTAAGQPQHF. The DNA of the CDR3 is TGTGCCAGCAGCTGGGGGACAGCGGCCGGGCAGCCCCAGCATTTT.

DNA of the CDR3: TGTGCCAGCAGCACGAGGGACAGGGTGAGCTCCTACGAGCAGTACTTC. It encodes CASSTRDRVSSYEQYF. The rearrangement uses TRBV13 and TRBJ2-7; TRBD1 aligns across 9 bases. The CDR3 has 16 residues. With 5 bases clipped from V and 0 bases from J, the junction kept 8 bases outside the gene matches. In germline, CDR1 is PRHDT, CDR2 FYEKMQ (reference sequence).

The V call is TRBV9, the J call TRBJ2-5, with 11 bases that match TRBD2. V lost 7 bases and J lost 3; bases outside the gene matches: 17. The germline V gene has CDR1 SGDLS and CDR2 YYNGEE. The CDR3 is made up of 18 amino acids. CDR3 coding DNA: TGTGCCAGCTCTCCAGCTGGGTTTGCACTAGCGGGGGAAGAGACCCAGTACTTC. It translates to CASSPAGFALAGEETQYF.

Concerning this clone: The identical CDR3 is also encoded by other nucleotide sequences in the sample. The chain has TRBV30 and TRBJ2-7; TRBD2 is a possible D gene (5 bases). The CDR3 is made up of 11 amino acids. Deletions cut 5 bases from V and 5 bases from J, with 10 bases between. Germline V gene data show CDR1 as GTSNPN and CDR2 as SVGIG (reference sequence). This chain's CDR3 is CAWGGGHEQYF. The CDR3 region has the DNA TGTGCCTGGGGCGGAGGCCACGAGCAGTACTTC. The entire variable domain, with the rest obtained from reference TRBV30 and TRBJ2-7, is as follows: SQTIHQWPATLVQPVGSPLSLECTVEGTSNPNLYWYRQAAGRGLQLLFYSVGIGQISSEVPQNLSASRPQDRQFILSSKKLLLSDSGFYLCAWGGGHEQYFGPGTRLTVT.

This chain links TRBV6-1 with TRBJ2-7; 7 nucleotides align to TRBD2. J gave up 3 bases and V 2 bases, and 10 bases lay outside the gene matches. The CDR3 is 16 amino acids. From germline, CDR1 is MNHNS and CDR2 SASEGT. The CDR3 DNA reads as TGTGCCAGCAGTGAAACGGCGTCTAGCGGTAGCTACGAGCAGTACTTC. Protein: CASSETASSGSYEQYF.

This chain uses TRBV6-1 with TRBJ2-5; the D gene is possibly TRBD1 (6 bases). V was clipped by 4 bases and J by 3 bases, with 15 bases between them. Germline CDR1 and CDR2: MNHNS and SASEGT. The CDR3 runs 15 residues. CDR3 region: CASSATGTPKETQYF. CDR3 sequence (DNA): TGTGCCAGCAGTGCCACCGGGACACCAAAAGAGACCCAGTACTTC.

This chain uses TRBV30 with TRBJ1-5, with D perhaps matching TRBD1 (5 bases). CDR1 and CDR2 from the germline V gene are GTSNPN and SVGIG (reference sequence). The CDR3 length is 13 residues. Trimming pared 2 bases from V and 5 bases from J, leaving 10 bases between. The CDR3 sequence is CAWSSDTDQPQHF. Written as DNA, the CDR3 is TGTGCCTGGAGTTCGGACACTGATCAGCCCCAGCATTTT.

V gene TRBV11-2 combines with J gene TRBJ1-1; D might be TRBD1 (6 bases). This CDR3 is 15 amino acids long. V shed 5 bases and J shed 5 bases, with 18 bases lying between them. Germline V lookup: CDR1 SGHAT, CDR2 FQNNGV. In DNA form, the CDR3 reads TGTGCCAGCAGCCCTGATGACAGGACGACAACTGAAGCTTTCTTT. Protein: CASSPDDRTTTEAFF.